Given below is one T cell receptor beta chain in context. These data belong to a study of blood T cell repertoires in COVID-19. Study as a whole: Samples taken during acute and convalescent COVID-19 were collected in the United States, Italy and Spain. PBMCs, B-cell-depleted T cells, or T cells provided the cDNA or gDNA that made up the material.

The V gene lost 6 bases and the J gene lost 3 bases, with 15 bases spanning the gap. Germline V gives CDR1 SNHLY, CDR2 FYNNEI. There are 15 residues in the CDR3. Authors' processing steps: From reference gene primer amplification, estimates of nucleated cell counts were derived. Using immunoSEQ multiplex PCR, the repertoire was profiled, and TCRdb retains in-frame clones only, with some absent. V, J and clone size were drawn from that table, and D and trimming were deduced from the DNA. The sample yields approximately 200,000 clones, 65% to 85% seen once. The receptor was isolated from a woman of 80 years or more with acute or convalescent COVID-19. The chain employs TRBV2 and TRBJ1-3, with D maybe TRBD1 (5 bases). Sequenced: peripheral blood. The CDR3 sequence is CASSRQGAVGNTIYF. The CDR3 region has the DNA TGTGCCAGCAGCCGACAAGGGGCCGTTGGAAACACCATATATTTT. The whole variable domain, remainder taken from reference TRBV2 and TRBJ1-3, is EPEVTQTPSHQVTQMGQEVILRCVPISNHLYFYWYRQILGQKVEFLVSFYNNEISEKSEIFDDQFSVERPDGSNFTLKIRSTKLEDSAMYFCASSRQGAVGNTIYFGEGSWLTVV.